This TCR beta chain was profiled in a study of blood T cell repertoires in COVID-19. For the study at large: Italy, Spain and the United States were the sources of the convalescent and acute COVID-19 samples. PBMCs, B-cell-depleted T cells, or T cells provided the cDNA or gDNA that made up the material.

Across 24 US areas, participants ranged in age from 18 to 89 years. This clone appeared a single time. The CDR3 spans 20 residues. As processed by the authors: Estimation of nucleated cell counts relied on the amplification of reference gene primers. The assay was immunoSEQ multiplex PCR, and TCRdb's table has in-frame clones only and misses some. V, J and clone size were drawn from that table, and D and trimming were deduced from the DNA. Of 200,000 to 250,000 clones in the sample, about 80% were seen once. The chain combines TRBV21-1 with TRBJ1-5. TRBV21-1 is assigned pseudogene status. Specimen: PBMCs or T cells enriched from blood (not recorded which). The receptor's source is a woman between 40 and 50 years old with acute COVID-19. CDR3 residues: CASSKALLGGDSWCNQPQHF. The CDR3 DNA sequence: TGTGCCAGCAGCAAAGCGCTTTTGGGGGGGGATTCTTGGTGCAATCAGCCCCAGCATTTT.